This T cell receptor (beta chain) was captured by sequencing in a study of a mutant IDH1 vaccine in newly diagnosed glioma. Overall study: Patients got radiotherapy, temozolomide, or both beforehand, and most got both. Study observations and caveats: No link was apparently found between pseudoprogression and changes in top peripheral T cell clonotypes.

With respect to this clone: Its antigen is not identified.

Time point defined: week 11, during vaccination. The vaccine gave 300 ug of a 20-mer mutant IDH1 peptide subcutaneously per dose. Only in-frame clones appear in the TCRdb table, and some are missing; sequencing was by immunoSEQ multiplex PCR. The sample lists around 60,000 clones, 70% to 85% occurring once. The sequence was obtained from a woman in her 50s with glioma. Material: PBMCs, obtained from a glioma patient whose treatment included an IDH1 peptide vaccine.

CDR3 amino acids: CASSPPIGDYGYTF. For the CDR3, the DNA is TGTGCCAGTAGCCCCCCTATTGGGGACTATGGCTACACCTTC. The chain combines TRBV19 with TRBJ1-2; D remains ambiguous. V was cut by 6 bases and J by 3 bases, with 14 bases left in between. The length of the CDR3 is 14 residues. In germline, CDR1 is LNHDA, CDR2 SQIVND (reference sequence).